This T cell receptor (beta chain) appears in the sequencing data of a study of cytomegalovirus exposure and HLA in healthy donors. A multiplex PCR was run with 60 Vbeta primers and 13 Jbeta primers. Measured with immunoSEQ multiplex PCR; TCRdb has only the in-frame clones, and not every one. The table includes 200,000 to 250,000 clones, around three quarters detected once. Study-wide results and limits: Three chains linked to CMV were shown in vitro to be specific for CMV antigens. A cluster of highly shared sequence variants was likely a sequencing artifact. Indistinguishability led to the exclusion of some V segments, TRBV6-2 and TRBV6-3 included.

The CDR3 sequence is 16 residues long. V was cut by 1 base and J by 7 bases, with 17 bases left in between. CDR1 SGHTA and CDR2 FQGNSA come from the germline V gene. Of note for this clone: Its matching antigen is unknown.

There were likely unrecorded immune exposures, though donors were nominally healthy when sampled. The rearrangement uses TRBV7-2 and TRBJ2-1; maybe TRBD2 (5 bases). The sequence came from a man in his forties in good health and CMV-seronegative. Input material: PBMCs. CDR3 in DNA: TGTGCCAGCAGCTTAGGCTCGCGGACTCCGAGTAATGAGCAGTTCTTC. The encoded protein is CASSLGSRTPSNEQFF.